The 4 T cell receptor beta chains reported below all come from one sample, sequenced in a study of OX40 agonist ivuxolimab in advanced cancers. Some clones are missing from TCRdb's copy, which holds only in-frame ones; the method was immunoSEQ multiplex PCR. The top ten hold roughly 9.8% of the sample, which has over 70,000 clones, around 89% seen once. The sequenced sample was CD4+ or CD8+ T cells sorted from blood, obtained in a trial of the OX40 agonist ivuxolimab. The receptors stem from an adult with an advanced solid tumor such as melanoma, head and neck, liver or kidney cancer.

The chain links TRBV6-1 to TRBJ1-1; tentative D call: TRBD1 (5 bases). The CDR3 length is 14 residues. Germline loops: CDR1 MNHNS, CDR2 SASEGT. The V and J ends lost 6 bases and 1 base respectively, with 12 bases between them. CDR3 DNA: TGTGCCAGCAGCCTGGGGAGGGGGAACACTGAAGCTTTCTTT. It yields the protein CASSLGRGNTEAFF.

CDR3 nucleotide sequence: TGTGCCAGCAATTCGGGACAAGATTACAATGAGCAGTTCTTC. Encoded protein: CASNSGQDYNEQFF. This chain uses TRBV28 with TRBJ2-1, with a possible D match to TRBD1 (6 bases). The CDR3 loop spans 14 amino acids. V lost 7 bases to trimming and J lost 4 bases, with 14 bases between them. Germline V gene sequence: CDR1 MDHEN, CDR2 SYDVKM.

The V and J genes are TRBV4-1 and TRBJ2-5; 7 bases match TRBD2. With the DNA end fitting TRBJ2-7 better, the J assignment may be wrong. The CDR3 contains 17 residues. The germline V gene has CDR1 MGHRA and CDR2 YSYEKL. CDR3 nucleotides: TGCGCCAGCAGCCAAGAAGCGCGGCTAGCGGATGCCTACGAGCAGTACTTC. Protein product: CASSQEARLADAYEQYF.

The V call is TRBV13, the J call TRBJ2-6, with D uncertain. CDR1 is PRHDT and CDR2 is FYEKMQ in the germline V gene (reference sequence). Trimming removed 2 bases at V and 0 bases at J, with 2 bases between. CDR3 length: 14 amino acids. The CDR3 loop is CASSLFSGANVLTF. CDR3 coding DNA: TGTGCCAGCAGCTTATTCTCTGGGGCCAACGTCCTGACTTTC.